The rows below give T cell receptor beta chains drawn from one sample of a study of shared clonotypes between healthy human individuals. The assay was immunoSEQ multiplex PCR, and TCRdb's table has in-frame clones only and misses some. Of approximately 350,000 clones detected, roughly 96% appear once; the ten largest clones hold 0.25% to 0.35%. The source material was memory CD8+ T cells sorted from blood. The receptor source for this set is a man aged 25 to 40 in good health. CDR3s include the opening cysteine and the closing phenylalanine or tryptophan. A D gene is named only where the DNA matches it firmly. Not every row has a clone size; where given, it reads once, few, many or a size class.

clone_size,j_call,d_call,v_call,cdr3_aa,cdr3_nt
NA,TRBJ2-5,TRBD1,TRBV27,CASKDREWGRETQYF,TGTGCCAGCAAGGACAGGGAATGGGGGCGAGAGACCCAGTACTTC
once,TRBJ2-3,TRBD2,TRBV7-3,CASSLRAGVPADTQYF,TGTGCCAGCAGCTTAAGGGCGGGAGTTCCGGCAGATACGCAGTATTTT
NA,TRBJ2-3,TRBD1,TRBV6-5,CASSWDRGTDTQYF,TGTGCCAGCAGTTGGGACAGGGGCACAGATACGCAGTATTTT
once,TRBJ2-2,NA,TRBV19,CASSISRNTGELFF,TGTGCCAGTAGTATTAGTCGGAATACCGGGGAGCTGTTTTTT
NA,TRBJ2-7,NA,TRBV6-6,CASSDGYEQYF,TGTGCCAGCAGTGACGGCTACGAGCAGTACTTC
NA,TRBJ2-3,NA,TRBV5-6,CASSLGSSDTQYF,TGTGCCAGCAGCTTGGGAAGTTCCGATACGCAGTATTTT
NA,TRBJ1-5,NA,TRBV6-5,CASSYSGGGNQPQHF,TGTGCCAGCAGTTACTCCGGGGGTGGCAATCAGCCCCAGCATTTT
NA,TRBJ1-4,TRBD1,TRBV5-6,CASSPRGGRREKLFF,TGTGCCAGCAGCCCCAGGGGGGGGCGGAGGGAAAAACTGTTTTTT
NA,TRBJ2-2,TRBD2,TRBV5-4,CASSLSGSPPGELFF,TGTGCCAGCAGCTTGAGCGGGAGCCCCCCCGGGGAGCTGTTTTTT
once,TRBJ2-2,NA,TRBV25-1,CASRITGVPELFF,TGTGCCAGCAGGATTACCGGGGTCCCGGAGCTGTTTTTT
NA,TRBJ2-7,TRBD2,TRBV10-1,CASRSPRTSGRVILSYEQYF,TGCGCCAGCAGATCCCCTAGGACTAGCGGGAGGGTGATCCTCTCCTACGAGCAGTACTTC
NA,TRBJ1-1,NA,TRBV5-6,CASSLFGFDVPQSGEAFF,TGTGCCAGCAGCTTGTTTGGCTTCGACGTACCCCAAAGCGGTGAAGCTTTCTTT
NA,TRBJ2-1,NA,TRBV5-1,CASSLASRVDYNEQFF,TGCGCCAGCAGCTTGGCGTCCAGGGTAGACTACAATGAGCAGTTCTTC
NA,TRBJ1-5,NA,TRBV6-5,CASRPFSNQPQHF,TGTGCCAGCAGACCGTTTAGCAATCAGCCCCAGCATTTT
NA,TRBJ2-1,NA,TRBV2,CASSGGDNEQFF,TGTGCCAGCAGTGGAGGGGACAATGAGCAGTTCTTC
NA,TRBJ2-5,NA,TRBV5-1,CASRLGAWTETQYF,TGCGCCAGCAGACTCGGGGCGTGGACAGAGACCCAGTACTTC